These 14 T cell receptor beta chains came from one sample sequenced in a study of blood T cell repertoires in COVID-19. TCRdb keeps only in-frame clones here, not all; method: immunoSEQ multiplex PCR. The table has about 150,000 clones, around 80% seen once. Specimen: peripheral blood. All receptors derive from a woman between 50 and 59 years old in a cohort sampled during active or convalescent COVID-19.

The chain uses TRBV21-1 and TRBJ2-3; the table names TRBD2, a call not compared with the DNA. TRBV21-1 is described as a pseudogene. The CDR3 sequence is 16 residues long. Here the CDR3 reads CASSPQPGGGKDTQYF. In DNA, the CDR3 is TGTGCCAGCAGCCCCCAACCGGGGGGTGGGAAAGATACGCAGTATTTT.

The chain is built from TRBV2 and TRBJ1-2, with D hard to call. Trimming removed 7 bases from V and 4 bases from J, with 13 bases in between. CDR3 length: 13 residues. From germline, CDR1 is SNHLY and CDR2 FYNNEI. Here the CDR3 reads CASTQSGIYGYTF. CDR3 nucleotides: TGTGCCAGCACCCAGTCAGGAATCTATGGCTACACCTTC.

V and J are TRBV6-2 or TRBV6-3 and TRBJ2-5, with unresolved D. From germline, CDR1 is MNHEY and CDR2 SVGEGT. The CDR3 is made up of 13 amino acids. Trimming shortened V by 3 bases and J by 5 bases, and 10 bases separated the two germline ends. CDR3 sequence (DNA): TGTGCCAGCAGTTATGGAACAGATGAGACCCAGTACTTC. Protein product: CASSYGTDETQYF.

This chain connects TRBV30 to TRBJ1-1; D unresolved. Trimming removed 0 bases from V and 0 bases from J, with 5 bases in between. In germline, CDR1 is GTSNPN, CDR2 SVGIG (reference sequence). This CDR3 comprises 13 residues. The CDR3 DNA follows: TGTGCCTGGAGTGTGAGTATGAACACTGAAGCTTTCTTT. This codes for CAWSVSMNTEAFF.

This chain links TRBV2 with TRBJ1-1; D is undetermined. The germline gives CDR1 SNHLY, CDR2 FYNNEI. This CDR3 has 13 residues. The ends were cut back, 8 bases at V and 3 bases at J, with 13 bases in the middle. The CDR3 DNA sequence: TGTGCCAGCTTGGAGTATCGCGACACTGAAGCTTTCTTT. It translates to CASLEYRDTEAFF.

This clone was seen just once. The chain uses TRBV7-2 and TRBJ2-4, with D perhaps TRBD2 (5 bases). The CDR3 sequence is 16 residues long. The germline V gene has CDR1 SGHTA and CDR2 FQGNSA. The ends were cut back, 3 bases at V and 2 bases at J, with 14 bases in the middle. Here the CDR3 reads CASSFPRTETKNIQYF. The CDR3 coding sequence is TGTGCCAGCAGCTTTCCTCGGACTGAGACCAAAAACATTCAGTACTTC. The complete variable domain, with remaining parts taken from reference TRBV7-2 and TRBJ2-4, reads GAGVSQSPSNKVTEKGKDVELRCDPISGHTALYWYRQSLGQGLEFLIYFQGNSAPDKSGLPSDRFSAERTGGSVSTLTIQRTQQEDSAVYLCASSFPRTETKNIQYFGAGTRLSVL.

The CDR3 bases are TGTGCCAGCAGTCGCGGACAGGGGGCATTCGGAAACACCATATATTTT. Residues: CASSRGQGAFGNTIYF. The J gene is TRBJ1-3, the V gene TRBV27, with 11 bases identical to TRBD1. V trimming: 5 bases; J trimming: 4 bases; junction bases outside the gene matches: 7. The CDR3 runs to 16 residues. Germline CDR1 reads MNHEY; CDR2 reads SMNVEV (reference sequence).

Turning to this clone: Distinct nucleotide sequences in the sample also encode this CDR3. V usage is TRBV19 and J usage is TRBJ1-1; D call uncertain. Germline lookup yields CDR1 LNHDA and CDR2 SQIVND (reference sequence). The length of the CDR3 is 13 residues. The V gene lost 6 bases and the J gene lost 0 bases, with 8 bases spanning the gap. The CDR3 sequence is CASSNTVNTEAFF. In nucleotides, the CDR3 is TGTGCCAGTAGCAATACAGTGAACACTGAAGCTTTCTTT.

This clone was seen once. The rearrangement uses TRBV5-6 and TRBJ1-2; TRBD1 agrees at 8 bases. This CDR3 has 14 residues. The J segment lost 4 bases and the V segment lost 1 base, leaving 3 bases of the junction unmatched. Looked up from germline, CDR1 is SGHDT and CDR2 is YYEEEE. The DNA for the CDR3 is TGTGCCAGCAGCTTGTTGGACAGGGCCTATGGCTACACCTTC. Its protein product is CASSLLDRAYGYTF.

V is TRBV3-1 (or the pseudogene TRBV3-2) and J is TRBJ1-6; D is ambiguous. CDR3 size: 18 residues. The germline CDR1 and CDR2 sequences are LGHDT and YNNKEL (reference sequence). Trimming took 0 bases from V and 13 from J, leaving 25 bases between them. The CDR3 here is CASSQDPPRRVTSYPLHF. In DNA, the CDR3 is TGTGCCAGCAGCCAAGACCCCCCCCGTCGGGTTACGTCGTATCCCCTCCACTTT.

V gene TRBV7-3 combines with J gene TRBJ1-6; 7 bases line up with TRBD1. V lost 2 bases to trimming and J lost 7 bases; unmatched junction nucleotides: 8. CDR3 size: 16 residues. CDR1 is SGHTA, CDR2 FQGTGA, per germline. The CDR3 coding sequence is TGTGCCAGCAGCTTAGGAGGGGGCCATGGGAATTCACCCCTCCACTTT. Its translation is CASSLGGGHGNSPLHF.

The rearrangement joins TRBV6-2 or TRBV6-3 to TRBJ1-5; 7 nucleotides match TRBD1. J lost 0 bases, V lost 0 bases, and 8 bases had no gene match. The germline V gene has CDR1 MNHEY and CDR2 SVGEGT. The CDR3 has 18 amino acids. The chain's CDR3 is CASSYSSGTDYSNQPQHF. The CDR3 DNA sequence: TGTGCCAGCAGTTACTCATCCGGGACAGATTATAGCAATCAGCCCCAGCATTTT.

V gene TRBV5-5 combines with J gene TRBJ2-6; possibly TRBD1 for D (5 bases). V shed 4 bases and J shed 2 bases, with 10 bases lying between them. Germline-derived CDR1 and CDR2 are SGHKS and YYEKEE (reference sequence). The CDR3 is 15 amino acids. CDR3 residues: CASSTGHTGANVLTF. CDR3 sequence (DNA): TGTGCCAGCAGCACCGGACATACTGGGGCCAACGTCCTGACTTTC.

V usage is TRBV19 and J usage is TRBJ2-7; a possible D gene is TRBD2 (6 bases). In germline, CDR1 is LNHDA, CDR2 SQIVND (reference sequence). The CDR3 is 15 residues long. V dropped 5 bases and J dropped 2 bases, with 16 bases sitting between them. CDR3 residues: CASSPSTGETYEQYF. CDR3 sequence (DNA): TGTGCCAGTAGTCCGTCTACGGGGGAGACCTACGAGCAGTACTTC.